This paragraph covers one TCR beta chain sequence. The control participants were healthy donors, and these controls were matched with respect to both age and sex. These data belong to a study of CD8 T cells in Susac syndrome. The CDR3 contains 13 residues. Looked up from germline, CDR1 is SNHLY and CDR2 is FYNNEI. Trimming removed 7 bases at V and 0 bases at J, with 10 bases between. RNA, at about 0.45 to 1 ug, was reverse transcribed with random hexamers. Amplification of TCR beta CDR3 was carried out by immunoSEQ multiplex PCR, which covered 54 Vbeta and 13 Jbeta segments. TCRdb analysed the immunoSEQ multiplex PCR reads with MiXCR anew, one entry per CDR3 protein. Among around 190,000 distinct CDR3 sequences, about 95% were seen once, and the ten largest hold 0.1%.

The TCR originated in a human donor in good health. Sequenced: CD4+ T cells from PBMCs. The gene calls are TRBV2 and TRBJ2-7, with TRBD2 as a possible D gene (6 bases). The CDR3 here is CASNTGSSYEQYF. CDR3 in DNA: TGTGCCAGCAATACCGGGAGCTCCTACGAGCAGTACTTC. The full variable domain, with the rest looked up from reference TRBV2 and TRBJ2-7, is EPEVTQTPSHQVTQMGQEVILRCVPISNHLYFYWYRQILGQKVEFLVSFYNNEISEKSEIFDDQFSVERPDGSNFTLKIRSTKLEDSAMYFCASNTGSSYEQYFGPGTRLTVT.